A single TCR beta chain is shown here with its context. Its antigen is as yet unknown. The sorted-subset replicate PCRs were given roughly 200 ng DNA, which is tens of thousands of T cell genomes. Assay used: immunoSEQ multiplex PCR; TCRdb lists only in-frame clones, some missing. This table holds some 500,000 clones, roughly 95% found once. This sample stems from a study of shared clonotypes between healthy human individuals. Study conclusions and caveats: Naive subsets typically showed greater estimated richness than memory subsets.

The germline CDR1 and CDR2 sequences are WSHSY and SAAADI. The V and J ends lost 4 bases and 3 bases, in that order; junction bases with no gene match: 4. The CDR3 consists of 15 residues. Material for sequencing was naive CD4+ T cells sorted from blood. Described subset: CD45RA+ positively selected. The sequence came from a woman aged 30 to 39 in good health. V and J are TRBV10-2 and TRBJ2-1, with 9 positions matching TRBD2. Here the CDR3 DNA reads TGCGCCAGCAGTGGGGCGACTAGCGGCTACAATGAGCAGTTCTTC. Translation: CASSGATSGYNEQFF.